The following is a T cell receptor beta chain sequence with its context. Its matching antigen is unknown. With 60 Vbeta and 13 Jbeta primers, the PCR was carried out. Sequencing used immunoSEQ multiplex PCR; TCRdb keeps in-frame clones, though not all of them. The sample includes about 61,000 clones, more than 80% of them seen just once. The data are from a study of cytomegalovirus exposure and HLA in healthy donors. Study results and limitations: Later analysis identified several of the most significant clusters that appeared linked to common viral pathogens. Sequencing depth roughly uniform across donors was assumed in presence/absence analyses.

Material for sequencing was PBMCs. This clonotype was obtained from a man aged 25 to 40 in good health and CMV-seropositive.

The DNA for the CDR3 is TGTGCCAGCAGCTCTCAGGGGGTACCCAACGTCCTGACTTTC. Protein sequence: CASSSQGVPNVLTF. This rearrangement joins TRBV7-3 to TRBJ2-6, with 7 bases identical to TRBD1. This CDR3 is built from 14 residues. In germline, CDR1 is SGHTA, CDR2 FQGTGA. After removal of 4 bases from V and 8 bases from J, the junction contained 5 bases not matched to a gene.